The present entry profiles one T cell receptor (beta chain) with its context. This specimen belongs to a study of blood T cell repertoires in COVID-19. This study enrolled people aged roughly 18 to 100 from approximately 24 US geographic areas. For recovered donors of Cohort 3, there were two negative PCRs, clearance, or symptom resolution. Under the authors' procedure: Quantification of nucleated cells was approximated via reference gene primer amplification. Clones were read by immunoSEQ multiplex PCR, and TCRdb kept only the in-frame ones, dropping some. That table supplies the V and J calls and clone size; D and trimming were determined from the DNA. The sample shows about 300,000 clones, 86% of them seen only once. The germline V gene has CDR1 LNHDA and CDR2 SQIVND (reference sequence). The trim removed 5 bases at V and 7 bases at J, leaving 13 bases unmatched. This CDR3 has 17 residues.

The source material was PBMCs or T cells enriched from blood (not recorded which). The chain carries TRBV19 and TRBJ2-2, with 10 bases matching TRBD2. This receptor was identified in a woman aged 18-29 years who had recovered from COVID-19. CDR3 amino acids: CASSPSLAGFEGGELFF. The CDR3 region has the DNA TGTGCCAGTAGTCCATCACTAGCGGGATTTGAGGGCGGGGAGCTGTTTTTT.